This paragraph covers one T cell receptor beta chain sequence. Methods used by the authors: The assay estimated nucleated cells by amplifying reference gene primers. Some clones are missing from TCRdb's copy, which holds only in-frame ones; the method was immunoSEQ multiplex PCR. The V and J calls and clone size were taken over from that table, and D and trimming were inferred from the DNA. The data contain approximately 190,000 clones, about nine tenths of them seen just once; the ten biggest clones take up about 0.54%. This entry comes from a study of blood T cell repertoires in COVID-19. Looking at the study overall: Samples taken during acute and convalescent COVID-19 were collected in the United States, Italy and Spain. PBMCs, B-cell-depleted T cells, or T cells provided the cDNA or gDNA that made up the material.

CDR3 size: 15 residues. The rearrangement uses TRBV21-1 and TRBJ2-7; the table calls TRBD1, which could not be checked here. TRBV21-1 counts as a pseudogene. Sequencing input: peripheral blood. The clonotype comes from a man aged 45 to 65 with acute or convalescent COVID-19. CDR3 coding DNA: TGTGCCAGCAGCCGGGGGACAGGGGGAATCTACGAGCAGTACTTC. Translation gives CASSRGTGGIYEQYF.